Listed below are T cell receptor beta chains from one sample, sequenced in a study of regulatory T cells in long-lasting Graves disease. TCRdb ran MiXCR on the multiplex PCR reads and lists one entry per CDR3 protein. The sample contains 400,000 to 500,000 distinct CDR3 sequences, around 15% of which appear only once. These records were also assigned to another study, of T cells in Graves' hyperthyroidism and ophthalmopathy.

The source was peripheral blood mononuclear cells (PBMCs), collected at new diagnosis, from a patient treated with antithyroid drugs. These receptor sequences come from a woman aged 45-65 years with Graves disease. The CDR3 runs from the conserved cysteine through the conserved F or W. Each record gives: clone size, J gene, D gene, V gene, CDR3 protein, CDR3 DNA. The D gene is left open where the match is weak. Where a row states a size, it is once, few, many or the class of an expanded clone; other rows omit it.

many,TRBJ2-3,-,TRBV11-2,CASSPQLLSTDTQYF,TGTGCCAGCAGCCCGCAATTGCTAAGCACAGATACGCAGTATTTT
few,TRBJ2-6,-,TRBV5-1,CASSAQGSGANVLTF,TGCGCCAGCAGCGCCCAGGGATCTGGGGCCAACGTCCTGACTTTC
-,TRBJ2-5,-,TRBV11-2,CASSLTYRSGGTQYF,TGTGCCAGCAGCCTTACGTACAGGAGTGGAGGGACCCAGTACTTC
few,TRBJ1-1,-,TRBV2,CASKGGQLNTEAFF,TGTGCCAGCAAGGGGGGACAATTGAACACTGAAGCTTTCTTT
many,TRBJ1-6,-,TRBV27,CASSDRQGASPLHF,TGTGCCAGCAGTGATCGGCAGGGCGCATCACCCCTCCACTTT
-,TRBJ1-4,TRBD1,TRBV4-1,CASSQEVGTGAKKLFF,TGCGCCAGCAGCCAAGAAGTTGGGACAGGGGCGAAAAAACTGTTTTTT
few,TRBJ1-2,TRBD1,TRBV7-9,CASSQTRDRATFGYTF,TGTGCCAGCAGCCAAACTCGGGACAGGGCGACATTTGGCTACACCTTC
many,TRBJ2-3,TRBD2,TRBV30,CAWSFPSGTTDTQYF,TGTGCCTGGAGTTTCCCTAGCGGGACCACAGATACGCAGTATTTT
many,TRBJ1-5,TRBD1,TRBV20-1,CSAATGQGSQPQHF,TGCAGTGCTGCTACGGGACAGGGGAGTCAGCCCCAGCATTTT
many,TRBJ2-7,-,TRBV9,CASSFTTASAEQYF,TGTGCCAGCAGCTTTACGACTGCCAGCGCCGAGCAGTACTTC
many,TRBJ1-1,-,TRBV5-1,CASTLGRSMNTEAFF,TGCGCCAGCACTCTAGGCAGGTCCATGAACACTGAAGCTTTCTTT
few,TRBJ1-5,-,TRBV25-1,CASSEWYSNQPQHF,TGTGCCAGCAGTGAATGGTACAGCAATCAGCCCCAGCATTTT
many,TRBJ1-5,-,TRBV28,CASSPGIPGQPQHF,TGTGCCAGCAGCCCCGGGATACCGGGTCAGCCCCAGCATTTT
many,TRBJ1-1,-,TRBV5-6,CASSFPSRQTNTEAFF,TGTGCCAGCAGCTTCCCATCGCGGCAGACGAACACTGAAGCTTTCTTT
many,TRBJ2-7,TRBD2,TRBV2,CASRAVGLAAEQYF,TGTGCCAGCAGAGCGGTCGGACTAGCGGCCGAGCAGTACTTC
many,TRBJ2-1,TRBD2,TRBV7-6,CASSLWTSSEQFF,TGTGCCAGCAGCTTATGGACTAGCAGTGAGCAGTTCTTC
-,TRBJ2-1,TRBD2,TRBV2,CASGGTSEQSSYNEQFF,TGTGCCAGCGGAGGGACTAGCGAACAGAGCTCCTACAATGAGCAGTTCTTC
many,TRBJ2-1,TRBD1,TRBV18,CASSPGKGHRGYDEQFF,TGTGCCAGCTCACCCGGGAAGGGTCACAGGGGTTACGATGAGCAGTTCTTC
once,TRBJ2-5,-,TRBV10-2,CASQQAQETQYF,TGCGCCAGCCAGCAGGCGCAAGAGACCCAGTACTTC
many,TRBJ2-2,-,TRBV7-8,CASLQRDTGELFF,TGTGCCAGCCTCCAGCGGGACACCGGGGAGCTGTTTTTT
many,TRBJ1-2,TRBD1,TRBV28,CASSYGQGYGYTF,TGTGCCAGCAGCTACGGACAGGGCTATGGCTACACCTTC
few,TRBJ2-1,-,TRBV10-1,CASINPPHNGATLYNEQFF,TGCGCCAGCATTAATCCCCCACACAACGGCGCTACCCTCTACAATGAGCAGTTCTTC
-,TRBJ1-1,-,TRBV4-1,CASSQDPLHAEAFF,TGCGCCAGCAGCCAAGATCCGCTGCACGCTGAAGCTTTCTTT
many,TRBJ1-1,TRBD1,TRBV6-2/TRBV6-3,CASSYEQGATEAFF,TGTGCCAGCAGTTACGAACAGGGGGCCACTGAAGCTTTCTTT
-,TRBJ2-2,-,TRBV9,CASSSQLASNTGELFF,TGTGCCAGCAGCTCCCAACTAGCATCGAACACCGGGGAGCTGTTTTTT
many,TRBJ2-4,TRBD2,TRBV20-1,CSAPSGSLVKNIQYF,TGCAGTGCTCCTAGCGGGAGTTTGGTCAAAAACATTCAGTACTTC
many,TRBJ2-1,-,TRBV11-1,CASSLGGSKYNEQFF,TGTGCCAGCAGCTTAGGGGGGTCTAAATACAATGAGCAGTTCTTC
few,TRBJ2-1,-,TRBV19,CASSRDTTPYNEQFF,TGTGCCAGTAGCCGGGACACCACCCCCTACAATGAGCAGTTCTTC
-,TRBJ2-3,-,TRBV28,CASTLSGTDTQYF,TGTGCCAGCACTCTCTCCGGCACAGATACGCAGTATTTT
few,TRBJ2-5,-,TRBV7-9,CASSPLGEETQYF,TGTGCCAGCAGCCCCCTCGGGGAAGAGACCCAGTACTTC
-,TRBJ2-1,TRBD2,TRBV24-1,CATSDSSGRIYNEQFF,TGTGCCACCAGTGATTCGAGCGGGAGGATTTACAATGAGCAGTTCTTC
many,TRBJ2-3,-,TRBV5-1,CASSKGSSADTQYF,TGCGCCAGCAGCAAGGGAAGTAGTGCAGATACGCAGTATTTT
many,TRBJ1-2,-,TRBV2,CASSVGRGSGYTF,TGTGCCAGCAGTGTTGGCAGAGGCTCTGGCTACACCTTC
many,TRBJ2-5,-,TRBV28,CASSLTGLALQETQYF,TGTGCCAGCAGTTTAACGGGGCTAGCACTACAAGAGACCCAGTACTTC
many,TRBJ2-3,-,TRBV18,CASSPRLEVGDTQYF,TGTGCCAGCTCACCACGACTAGAGGTCGGAGATACGCAGTATTTT
many,TRBJ2-6,-,TRBV7-8,CASRRLVSGANVLTF,TGTGCCAGCAGAAGACTAGTCTCTGGGGCCAACGTCCTGACTTTC
many,TRBJ2-1,-,TRBV6-1,CASSEAGLYNEQFF,TGTGCCAGCAGTGAAGCGGGACTTTACAATGAGCAGTTCTTC